A single sample gave rise to the 3 T cell receptor beta chains below, sequenced in a study of T cell responses to AZD1222 COVID-19 vaccine. This table comes from immunoSEQ multiplex PCR, and its TCRdb copy is limited to in-frame clones, with some not included. The repertoire holds under 200,000 clones, with roughly 93% as singletons. Sequencing used peripheral blood, obtained on day 0 of AZD1222 vaccination. The source of these receptors is an adult in good health.

The chain carries TRBV7-9 and TRBJ2-1; 9 bases are a match to TRBD2. The CDR3 has 11 residues. Germline V gene sequence: CDR1 SEHNR, CDR2 FQNEAQ (reference sequence). Trimming at V came to 5 bases and at J to 14 bases, leaving 4 bases not matched to a gene. CDR3 bases: TGTGCCAGCAGCCCCGGGACTAGCAAGTTCTTC. It yields the protein CASSPGTSKFF.

The gene calls are TRBV30 and TRBJ1-2, with TRBD1 matching over 8 bases. Germline-derived CDR1 and CDR2 are GTSNPN and SVGIG (reference sequence). CDR3 length equals 14 residues. The ends lost 0 bases at V and 4 bases at J; junction bases unmatched: 4. CDR3 protein: CAWSVMQGAYGYTF. CDR3 in DNA: TGTGCCTGGAGTGTAATGCAGGGGGCCTATGGCTACACCTTC.

The chain carries TRBV28 and TRBJ2-7; 7 bases line up with TRBD1. CDR1 and CDR2 from the germline V gene are MDHEN and SYDVKM. This CDR3 is 11 amino acids long. The V and J ends lost 7 bases and 5 bases, in that order; junction bases with no gene match: 2. Here the CDR3 DNA reads TGTGCCAGCACCGACAGGGACGAGCAGTACTTC. It yields the protein CASTDRDEQYF.